The rows below give T cell receptor beta chains drawn from one sample of a study of T cell responses to AZD1222 COVID-19 vaccine. Assay used: immunoSEQ multiplex PCR; TCRdb lists only in-frame clones, some missing. The sample lists more than 85,000 clones, around 81% occurring once. The source material was peripheral blood, sampled on day 0 of AZD1222 vaccination. The receptors shown here come from an adult in good health. CDR3s leave out the opening cysteine and the closing phenylalanine or tryptophan. A D gene is named only where the DNA matches it firmly.

>-|TRBV5-6
ASSSPAGGTLSSGYT
>-|TRBV6-2/TRBV6-3
ASSRDGWTYSNQPQH
>-|TRBV9
ASSVGVAVAEELF
>-|TRBV7-9
ASSLDGRANPEAF
>-|TRBV27
ASSLRVPAYEQY
>-|TRBV9
ASSTTGRPGNTIY
>-|TRBV5-1
ASSLAAGQFNSPLH
>-|TRBV28
ASSIIPGELF
>-|TRBV6-6
ASRNIGGANQPQH
>TRBD2|TRBV10-3
ATRSMTAGDYEQY
>-|TRBV6-6
ASSYEGGAEH
>-|TRBV11-2
ASSSRAVYEQY
>-|TRBV7-9
ASSTRVDSPLH
>-|TRBV9
ASSPPQSPYGYT
>TRBD1|TRBV7-8
ASSLSVASGTGAGQPQH
>-|TRBV5-6
ASSFRRWENTEAF
>-|TRBV9
ASSVEGLNTGELF
>TRBD2|TRBV28
ASSLDVSSSGSINEQF
>-|TRBV24-1
ATNTPGNTGELF
>-|TRBV7-8
ASSFGLRSNTGELF
>TRBD1|TRBV12-5
ASGLVLGQGFGNTIY
>-|TRBV6-6
ASSYSSQTNTGELF
>TRBD1|TRBV6-4
ASSVQDRVKTEAF
>-|TRBV18
ASQNQGYTEAF
>-|TRBV14
ASSQGPPLPGGYT
>-|TRBV6-2/TRBV6-3
ASSYGTFSSEAF
>-|TRBV28
ASRGDLPEQY
>-|TRBV5-5
ASSPGGGTDTQY
>-|TRBV6-5
ASMLSGANVLT
>-|TRBV4-3
ASSQGQYRTNYGYT
>-|TRBV7-2
ASSLDGGSGFYGYT
>-|TRBV19
ASSPHGSLDMNTEAF
>TRBD1|TRBV19
ASSIGQGIIYEQY
>TRBD2|TRBV6-1
ASSDNRLAGGAYEQY
>TRBD1|TRBV4-1
ASSPGQGPSNTEAF
>-|TRBV18
ASSLRQGHNEQF
>-|TRBV7-9
ASNLRDNHGYT